Listed below are T cell receptor beta chains from one sample, sequenced in a study of cytomegalovirus exposure and HLA in healthy donors. Generated by immunoSEQ multiplex PCR, the TCRdb table keeps only in-frame clones and is missing some. The profile covers about 180,000 clones, with about 80% appearing a single time and more than 3% taken by the ten largest. The specimen sequenced was PBMCs. All receptors come from a woman aged 55-69 years in good health and CMV-seropositive. Both conserved end residues are part of each CDR3. A D gene is named only where the DNA matches it firmly. Not all rows give a size; the values are once, few, many and, for expanded clones, a class.

abundance	d_gene	j_gene	v_gene	CDR3aa	CDR3nt
NA	TRBD2	TRBJ2-7	TRBV11-3	CASSLESSGGEQYF	TGTGCCAGCAGCTTAGAATCGAGCGGGGGCGAGCAGTACTTC
NA	NA	TRBJ1-6	TRBV5-6	CASSSRDSLNSPLHF	TGTGCCAGCAGCTCACGAGACAGCCTTAATTCACCCCTCCACTTT
NA	NA	TRBJ2-3	TRBV4-2	CASSQDEGGSTDTQYF	TGTGCCAGCAGCCAAGATGAGGGCGGGAGCACAGATACGCAGTATTTT
NA	NA	TRBJ1-1	TRBV18	CASSLGRGESTEAFF	TGTGCCAGCTCCCTCGGGAGAGGGGAGAGCACTGAAGCTTTCTTT
NA	NA	TRBJ2-5	TRBV11-2	CASRPGTAGETQYF	TGTGCCAGCCGGCCAGGGACAGCGGGAGAGACCCAGTACTTC
NA	TRBD1	TRBJ2-1	TRBV28	CASSQPIATGNNEQFF	TGTGCCAGCAGCCAACCAATAGCGACAGGGAACAATGAGCAGTTCTTC
NA	TRBD1	TRBJ1-2	TRBV30	CAWSGPRTGSAYGYTF	TGTGCCTGGAGTGGGCCCCGGACAGGGTCTGCCTATGGCTACACCTTC
NA	TRBD2	TRBJ2-5	TRBV4-2	CASSQAGGGAFETQYF	TGTGCCAGCAGCCAAGCGGGCGGGGGGGCTTTTGAGACCCAGTACTTC
NA	TRBD1	TRBJ2-3	TRBV18	CASSPGTGGISDTQYF	TGTGCCAGCTCACCAGGAACAGGGGGTATATCAGATACGCAGTATTTT
few	NA	TRBJ1-3	TRBV5-4	CASSSNSGNTIYF	TGTGCCAGCAGCTCCAACTCTGGAAACACCATATATTTT
once	TRBD2	TRBJ2-4	TRBV28	CASRHPGLAGERLAKNIQYF	TGTGCCAGCAGACACCCGGGACTAGCGGGGGAGAGACTAGCCAAAAACATTCAGTACTTC
NA	NA	TRBJ1-2	TRBV4-3	CASSQDRVTDYGYTF	TGCGCCAGCAGCCAAGACCGGGTAACGGACTATGGCTACACCTTC
NA	NA	TRBJ2-7	TRBV7-9	CASSPYRSQYYEQYF	TGTGCCAGCAGTCCTTACAGGAGCCAGTACTACGAGCAGTACTTC
once	NA	TRBJ1-1	TRBV5-4	CASSLYTEAFF	TGTGCCAGCAGCTTGTATACTGAAGCTTTCTTT
NA	NA	TRBJ1-2	TRBV5-1	CASSLAVGPSYGYTF	TGCGCCAGCAGCTTGGCCGTGGGGCCTTCCTATGGCTACACCTTC
NA	TRBD2	TRBJ2-7	TRBV4-2	CASSRAGETYEQYF	TGTGCCAGCAGCCGAGCGGGGGAAACCTACGAGCAGTACTTC
NA	NA	TRBJ1-5	TRBV18	CASSGGRDQPQHF	TGTGCCAGCTCGGGGGGGCGGGATCAGCCCCAGCATTTT
once	NA	TRBJ2-1	TRBV5-1	CASSLRRSANEQFF	TGCGCCAGCAGCTTGAGGAGATCTGCCAATGAGCAGTTCTTC
NA	NA	TRBJ2-3	TRBV5-1	CASSLGSGADTQYF	TGCGCCAGCAGCTTGGGGAGTGGCGCAGATACGCAGTATTTT
NA	NA	TRBJ2-7	TRBV6-6	CASSYGQNSYEQYF	TGTGCCAGCAGTTACGGCCAGAACTCCTACGAGCAGTACTTC
NA	NA	TRBJ1-4	TRBV5-1	CASRGGALATNEKLFF	TGCGCCAGCCGGGGGGGGGCGTTGGCAACTAATGAAAAACTGTTTTTT
NA	NA	TRBJ1-1	TRBV28	CASSLQDPISLTEAFF	TGTGCCAGCAGTTTACAAGATCCGATCTCACTAACTGAAGCTTTCTTT
few	TRBD1	TRBJ1-2	TRBV28	CASSPPGQVGYTF	TGTGCCAGCAGCCCTCCCGGACAGGTTGGCTACACCTTC
NA	TRBD1	TRBJ1-4	TRBV7-6	CASSLGGTGNEKLFF	TGTGCCAGCAGCTTAGGAGGGACAGGCAATGAAAAACTGTTTTTT
NA	NA	TRBJ2-1	TRBV7-2	CASSLMPSSYNEQFF	TGTGCCAGCAGCTTAATGCCGAGCTCCTACAATGAGCAGTTCTTC
NA	NA	TRBJ1-4	TRBV7-9	CASSPGHGDEKLFF	TGTGCCAGCAGCCCGGGACACGGGGATGAAAAACTGTTTTTT
NA	TRBD1	TRBJ1-2	TRBV25-1	CASSDAGTGPYGYTF	TGTGCCAGCAGTGATGCCGGGACAGGGCCCTATGGCTACACCTTC
NA	NA	TRBJ2-1	TRBV30	CAWSPRGGILGEQFF	TGTGCCTGGAGCCCGAGGGGGGGGATCCTTGGTGAGCAGTTCTTC
NA	TRBD1	TRBJ2-3	TRBV4-2	CASSQEQGFTDTQYF	TGTGCCAGCAGCCAAGAACAGGGGTTCACAGATACGCAGTATTTT
NA	NA	TRBJ2-7	TRBV2	CASSGSPVRSQAVSYEQYF	TGTGCCAGCAGTGGCTCCCCCGTGCGCTCCCAGGCCGTATCCTACGAGCAGTACTTC
NA	TRBD2	TRBJ2-3	TRBV19	CASSIEREATDTQYF	TGTGCCAGTAGTATCGAGCGGGAGGCCACAGATACGCAGTATTTT